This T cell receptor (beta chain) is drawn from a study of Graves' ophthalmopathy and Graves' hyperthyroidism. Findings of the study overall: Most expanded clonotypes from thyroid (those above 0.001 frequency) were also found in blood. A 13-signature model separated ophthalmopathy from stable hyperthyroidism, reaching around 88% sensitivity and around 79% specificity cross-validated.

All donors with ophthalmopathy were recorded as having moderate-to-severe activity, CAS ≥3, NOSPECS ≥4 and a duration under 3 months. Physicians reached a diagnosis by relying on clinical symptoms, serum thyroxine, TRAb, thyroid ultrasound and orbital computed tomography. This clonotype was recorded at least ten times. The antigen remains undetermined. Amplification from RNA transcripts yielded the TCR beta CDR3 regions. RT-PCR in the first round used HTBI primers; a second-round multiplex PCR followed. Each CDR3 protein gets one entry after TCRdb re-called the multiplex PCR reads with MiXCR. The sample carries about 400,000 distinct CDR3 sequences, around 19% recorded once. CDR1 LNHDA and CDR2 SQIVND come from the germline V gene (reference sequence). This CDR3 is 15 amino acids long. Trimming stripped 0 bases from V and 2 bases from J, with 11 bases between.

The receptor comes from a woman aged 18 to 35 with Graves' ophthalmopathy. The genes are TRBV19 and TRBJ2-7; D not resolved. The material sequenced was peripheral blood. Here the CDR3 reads CASSIDLWATYEQYF. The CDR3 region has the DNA TGTGCCAGTAGTATAGATCTATGGGCGACCTACGAGCAGTACTTC.